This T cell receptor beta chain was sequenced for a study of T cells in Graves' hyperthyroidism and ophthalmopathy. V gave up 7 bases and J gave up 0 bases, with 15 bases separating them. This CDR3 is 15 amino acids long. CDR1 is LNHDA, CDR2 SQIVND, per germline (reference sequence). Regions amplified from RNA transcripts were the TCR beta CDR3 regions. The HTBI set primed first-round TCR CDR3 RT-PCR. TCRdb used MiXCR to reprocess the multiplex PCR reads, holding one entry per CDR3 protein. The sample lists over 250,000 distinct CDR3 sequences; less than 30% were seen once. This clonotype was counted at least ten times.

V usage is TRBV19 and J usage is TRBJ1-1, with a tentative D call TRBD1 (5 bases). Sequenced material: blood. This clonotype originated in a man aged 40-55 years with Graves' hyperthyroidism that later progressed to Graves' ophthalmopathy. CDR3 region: CASNRPTGLNTEAFF. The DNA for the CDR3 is TGTGCCAGTAACCGACCCACAGGCCTGAACACTGAAGCTTTCTTT.